This is a list of T cell receptor beta chains from one sample in a study of blood T cell repertoires in COVID-19. Sequencing was performed with immunoSEQ multiplex PCR; in TCRdb, only in-frame clones are kept and a portion is missing. The profile shows more than 300,000 clones, 90% of them singletons. Sequencing was performed on PBMCs or T cells enriched from blood (not recorded which). All receptors come from a woman between 25 and 40 years old who had been exposed to COVID-19. Each CDR3 is given with its conserved first and last residue. The D gene is left open where the match is weak. Only part of the rows carry a size: once, few, many, or a class if the clone is expanded.

J,size,D,V,DNA,CDR3
TRBJ2-2,once,-,TRBV27,TGTGCCAGCAACCCGGGACTTTCCACCGGGGAGCTGTTTTTT,CASNPGLSTGELFF
TRBJ1-1,-,-,TRBV11-2,TGTGCCAGCAGCTCCCCGGGGGGGGGAAGGAACACTGAAGCTTTCTTT,CASSSPGGGRNTEAFF
TRBJ2-5,-,-,TRBV4-1,TGCGCCAGCAGCCAAATAAGGGGGCAAGAGACCCAGTACTTC,CASSQIRGQETQYF
TRBJ1-5,-,TRBD1,TRBV7-2,TGTGCCAGCAGCTTATGGGGACAGGGTATCAATCAGCCCCAGCATTTT,CASSLWGQGINQPQHF
TRBJ1-1,-,TRBD1,TRBV5-1,TGCGCCAGCAGCCCGGACAGGGTGAACACTGAAGCTTTCTTT,CASSPDRVNTEAFF
TRBJ1-2,-,-,TRBV5-6,TGTGCCAGCAGCTTTTGGACATCTCCCTTATCTGGCTACACCTTC,CASSFWTSPLSGYTF
TRBJ2-2,-,-,TRBV24-1,TGTGCCGCCTCTTGGCCAGAGGGCACCGGGGAGCTGTTTTTT,CAASWPEGTGELFF
TRBJ1-1,-,-,TRBV5-1,TGCGCCAGCAGCTTGGGACTTTACACTGAAGCTTTCTTT,CASSLGLYTEAFF
TRBJ1-1,-,-,TRBV12-3/TRBV12-4,TGTGCCAGCAGTTTAACGGTGAACACTGAAGCTTTCTTT,CASSLTVNTEAFF
TRBJ2-1,-,TRBD1,TRBV5-4,TGTGCCAGCAGCTTCGAGGGGGCCTTACACAATGAGCAGTTCTTC,CASSFEGALHNEQFF
TRBJ2-5,-,-,TRBV5-1,TGCGCCAGCAGCCGCGGGGCGGCGGGTTATGAGACCCAGTACTTC,CASSRGAAGYETQYF
TRBJ2-7,once,TRBD1,TRBV6-2/TRBV6-3,TGTGCCAGCAGTGACCCGGGACAGGGAAGAGGGGCCTCCTACGAGCAGTACTTC,CASSDPGQGRGASYEQYF
TRBJ2-2,-,-,TRBV15,TGTGCCACCAGCAGAGCGGGGAACACCGGGGAGCTGTTTTTT,CATSRAGNTGELFF
TRBJ2-2,-,-,TRBV19,TGTGCCAGTAGTATAAGGAGGACGAACACCGGGGAGCTGTTTTTT,CASSIRRTNTGELFF
TRBJ2-5,-,-,TRBV5-5,TGTGCCAGCAGCGCAAGGCCAGGGGCAGAGACCCAGTACTTC,CASSARPGAETQYF
TRBJ2-3,-,TRBD2,TRBV15,TGTGCCACCAGCAGAGGACTAGCGGGGACTAGCACAGATACGCAGTATTTT,CATSRGLAGTSTDTQYF
TRBJ1-2,-,-,TRBV27,TGTGCCAGCAGTTTACCCAGGGTAACTGCTAACTATGGCTACACCTTC,CASSLPRVTANYGYTF
TRBJ2-1,-,TRBD2,TRBV10-3,TGTGCCATCAGGGGAACCACTAGCGGGGGGGCGGAGGAGCAGTTCTTC,CAIRGTTSGGAEEQFF
TRBJ2-3,-,TRBD1,TRBV24-1,TGTGCCACCAGTCTTACAGGGGCAGATACGCAGTATTTT,CATSLTGADTQYF
TRBJ1-1,-,TRBD1,TRBV5-1,TGCGCCAGCAGCTCACAGGGGACAGGGACTGAAGCTTTCTTT,CASSSQGTGTEAFF
TRBJ1-5,-,TRBD1,TRBV19,TGTGCCAGTAGGGACGTGGACAGGGGCAATCAGCCCCAGCATTTT,CASRDVDRGNQPQHF
TRBJ1-2,-,-,TRBV7-2,TGTGCCAGCACCTCAGTTCGGGCAGGGTACTATGGCTACACCTTC,CASTSVRAGYYGYTF
TRBJ1-6,-,-,TRBV5-6,TGTGCCAGCAGCTTGGGGAGGGCTAATTCACCCCTCCACTTT,CASSLGRANSPLHF
TRBJ1-2,-,-,TRBV2,TGTGCCAGCAGGAAGACAGGCGACAACTATGGCTACACCTTC,CASRKTGDNYGYTF
TRBJ1-4,once,TRBD1,TRBV4-1,TGCGCCAGCAGCCAATATGACAGGGGAGGAGAAAAACTGTTTTTT,CASSQYDRGGEKLFF
TRBJ2-7,-,-,TRBV7-9,TGTGCCAGCAGCTCACAGGGTGTCGAGCAGTACTTC,CASSSQGVEQYF
TRBJ2-3,-,TRBD2,TRBV7-2,TGTGCCAGCACTAGCGGGGGGGCCGGACGACGAGATACGCAGTATTTT,CASTSGGAGRRDTQYF